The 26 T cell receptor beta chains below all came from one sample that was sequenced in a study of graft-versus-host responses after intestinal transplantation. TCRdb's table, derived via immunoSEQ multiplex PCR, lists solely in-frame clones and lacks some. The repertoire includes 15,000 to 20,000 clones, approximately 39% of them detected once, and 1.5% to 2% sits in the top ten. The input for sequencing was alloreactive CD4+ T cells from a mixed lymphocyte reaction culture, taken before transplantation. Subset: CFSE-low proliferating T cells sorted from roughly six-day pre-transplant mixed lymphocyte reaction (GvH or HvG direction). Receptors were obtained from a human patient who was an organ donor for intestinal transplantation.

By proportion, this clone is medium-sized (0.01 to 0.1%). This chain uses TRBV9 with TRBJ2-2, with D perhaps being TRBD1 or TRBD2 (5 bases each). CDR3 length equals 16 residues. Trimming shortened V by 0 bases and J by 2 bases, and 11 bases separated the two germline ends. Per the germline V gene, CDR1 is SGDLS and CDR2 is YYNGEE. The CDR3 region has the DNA TGTGCCAGCAGCGTAGCAGCGGACACAAACACCGGGGAGCTGTTTTTT. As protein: CASSVAADTNTGELFF. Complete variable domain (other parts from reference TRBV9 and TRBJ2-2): DSGVTQTPKHLITATGQRVTLRCSPRSGDLSVYWYQQSLDQGLQFLIQYYNGEERAKGNILERFSAQQFPDLHSELNLSSLELGDSALYFCASSVAADTNTGELFFGEGSRLTVL.

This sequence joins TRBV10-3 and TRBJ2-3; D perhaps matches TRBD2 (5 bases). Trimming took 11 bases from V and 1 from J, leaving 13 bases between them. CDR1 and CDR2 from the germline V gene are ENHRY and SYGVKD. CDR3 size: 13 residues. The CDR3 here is CAVKADGTDTQYF. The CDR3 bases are TGTGCCGTAAAAGCGGACGGCACAGATACGCAGTATTTT.

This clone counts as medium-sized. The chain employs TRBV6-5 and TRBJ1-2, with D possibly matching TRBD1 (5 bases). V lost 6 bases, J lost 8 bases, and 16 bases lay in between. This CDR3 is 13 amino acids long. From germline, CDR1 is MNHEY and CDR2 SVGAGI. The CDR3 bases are TGTGCCAGCAGCCGCTCCGAGGGGAGCGGCTACACCTTC. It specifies CASSRSEGSGYTF.

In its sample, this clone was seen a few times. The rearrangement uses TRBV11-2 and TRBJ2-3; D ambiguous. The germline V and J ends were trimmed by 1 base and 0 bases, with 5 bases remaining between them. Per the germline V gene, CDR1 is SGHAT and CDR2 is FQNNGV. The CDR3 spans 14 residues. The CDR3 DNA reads TGTGCCAGCAGCTTAGTCGGGAGCACAGATACGCAGTATTTT. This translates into CASSLVGSTDTQYF.

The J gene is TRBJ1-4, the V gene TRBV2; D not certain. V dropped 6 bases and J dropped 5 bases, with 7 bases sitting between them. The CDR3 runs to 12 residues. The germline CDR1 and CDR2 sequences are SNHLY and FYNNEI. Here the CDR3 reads CASSIINEKLFF. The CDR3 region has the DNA TGTGCCAGCAGCATAATAAATGAAAAACTGTTTTTT.

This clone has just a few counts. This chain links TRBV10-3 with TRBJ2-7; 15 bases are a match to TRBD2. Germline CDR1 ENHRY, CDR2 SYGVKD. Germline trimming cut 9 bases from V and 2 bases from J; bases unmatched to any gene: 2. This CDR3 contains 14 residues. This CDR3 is CAIGLAGGPYEQYF. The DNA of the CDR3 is TGTGCCATTGGACTAGCGGGAGGGCCCTACGAGCAGTACTTC.

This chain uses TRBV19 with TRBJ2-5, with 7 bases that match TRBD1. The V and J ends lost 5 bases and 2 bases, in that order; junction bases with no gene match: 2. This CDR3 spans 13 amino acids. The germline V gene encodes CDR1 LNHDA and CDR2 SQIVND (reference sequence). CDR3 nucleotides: TGTGCCAGTAGTGGGACAGCGCAAGAGACCCAGTACTTC. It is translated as CASSGTAQETQYF.

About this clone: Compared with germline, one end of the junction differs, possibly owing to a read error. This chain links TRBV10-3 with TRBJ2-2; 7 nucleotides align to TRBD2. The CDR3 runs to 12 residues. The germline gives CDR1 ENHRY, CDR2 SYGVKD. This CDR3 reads CAISVRERGAVF. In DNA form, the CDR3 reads TGTGCCATCAGTGTCAGGGAGCGGGGAGCTGTTTTT.

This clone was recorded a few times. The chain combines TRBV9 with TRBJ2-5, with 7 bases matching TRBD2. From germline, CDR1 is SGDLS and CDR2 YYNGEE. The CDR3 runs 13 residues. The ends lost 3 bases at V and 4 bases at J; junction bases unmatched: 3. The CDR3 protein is CASSAGLVETQYF. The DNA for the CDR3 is TGTGCCAGCAGCGCAGGACTAGTAGAGACCCAGTACTTC.

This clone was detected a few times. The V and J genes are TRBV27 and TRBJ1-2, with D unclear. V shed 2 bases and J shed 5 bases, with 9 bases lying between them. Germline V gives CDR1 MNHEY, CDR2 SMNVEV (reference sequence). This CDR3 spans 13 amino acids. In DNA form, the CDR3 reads TGTGCCAGCAGTTTAGGGCCGTTGTATGGCTACACCTTC. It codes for CASSLGPLYGYTF.

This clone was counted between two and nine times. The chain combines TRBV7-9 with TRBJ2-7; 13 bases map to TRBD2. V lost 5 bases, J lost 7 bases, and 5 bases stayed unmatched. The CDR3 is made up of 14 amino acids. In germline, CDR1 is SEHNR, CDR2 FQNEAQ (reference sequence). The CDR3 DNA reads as TGTGCCAGCAGCCTACTAGCGGGAGGGGATGAGCAGTACTTC. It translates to CASSLLAGGDEQYF.

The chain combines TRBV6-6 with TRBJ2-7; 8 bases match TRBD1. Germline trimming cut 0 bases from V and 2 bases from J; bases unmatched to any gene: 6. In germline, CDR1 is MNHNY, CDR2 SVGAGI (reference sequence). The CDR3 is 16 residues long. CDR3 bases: TGTGCCAGCAGTTACTCAAGACAGGGGCTCACCTACGAGCAGTACTTC. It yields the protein CASSYSRQGLTYEQYF.

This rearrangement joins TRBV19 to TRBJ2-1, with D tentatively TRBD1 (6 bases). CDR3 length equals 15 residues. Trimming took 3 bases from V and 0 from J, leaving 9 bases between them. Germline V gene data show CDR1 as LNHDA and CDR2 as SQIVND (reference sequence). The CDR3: CASSIDRSSYNEQFF. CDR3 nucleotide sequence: TGTGCCAGTAGTATCGACAGGAGCTCCTACAATGAGCAGTTCTTC.

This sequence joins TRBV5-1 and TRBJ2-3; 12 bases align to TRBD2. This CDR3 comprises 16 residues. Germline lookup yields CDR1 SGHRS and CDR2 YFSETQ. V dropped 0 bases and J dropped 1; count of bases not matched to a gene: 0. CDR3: CASSLGLAGGTDTQYF. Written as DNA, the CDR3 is TGCGCCAGCAGCTTGGGACTAGCGGGAGGCACAGATACGCAGTATTTT. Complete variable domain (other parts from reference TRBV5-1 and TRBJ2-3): KAGVTQTPRYLIKTRGQQVTLSCSPISGHRSVSWYQQTPGQGLQFLFEYFSETQRNKGNFPGRFSGRQFSNSRSEMNVSTLELGDSALYLCASSLGLAGGTDTQYFGPGTRLTVL.

The CDR3 sequence: CASSQDEMVLAHYEQYF. The DNA for the CDR3 is TGCGCCAGCAGCCAAGATGAGATGGTACTAGCTCACTACGAGCAGTACTTC. The chain links TRBV4-3 to TRBJ2-7, with D possibly being TRBD2 (6 bases). V lost 0 bases and J lost 3, with 18 bases in between. The germline V gene encodes CDR1 LGHNA and CDR2 YSLEER. The CDR3 sequence is 17 residues long.

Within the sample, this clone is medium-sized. For the CDR3, the DNA is TGTGCCAGCAGTTGGACAGGGGCTCAACATGGCTACACCTTC. Translating it yields CASSWTGAQHGYTF. The V and J genes are TRBV28 and TRBJ1-2; 9 nucleotides agree with TRBD1. CDR1 MDHEN and CDR2 SYDVKM come from the germline V gene. Trimming cost V 4 bases and J 6 bases; bases outside gene matches: 6. The CDR3 runs to 14 residues.

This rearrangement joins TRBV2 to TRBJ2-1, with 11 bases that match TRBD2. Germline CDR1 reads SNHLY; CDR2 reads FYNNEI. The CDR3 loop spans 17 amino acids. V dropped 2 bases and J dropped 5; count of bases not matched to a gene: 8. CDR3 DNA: TGTGCCAGCAGTGAATTGGCTAGCGGGAGGTGGAACAATGAGCAGTTCTTC. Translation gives CASSELASGRWNNEQFF.

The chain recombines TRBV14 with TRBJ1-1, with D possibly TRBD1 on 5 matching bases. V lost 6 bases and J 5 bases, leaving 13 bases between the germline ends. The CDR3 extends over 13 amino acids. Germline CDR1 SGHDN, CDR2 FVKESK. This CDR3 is CASSNSGGTEAFF. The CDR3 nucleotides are TGTGCCAGCAGTAATTCTGGGGGGACTGAAGCTTTCTTT.

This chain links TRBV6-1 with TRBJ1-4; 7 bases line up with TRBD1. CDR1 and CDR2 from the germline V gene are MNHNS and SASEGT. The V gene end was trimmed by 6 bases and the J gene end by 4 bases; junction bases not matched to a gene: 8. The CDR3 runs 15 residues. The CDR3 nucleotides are TGTGCCAGCAGGGCGCCGGGACAGCTTAATGAAAAACTGTTTTTT. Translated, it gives CASRAPGQLNEKLFF.

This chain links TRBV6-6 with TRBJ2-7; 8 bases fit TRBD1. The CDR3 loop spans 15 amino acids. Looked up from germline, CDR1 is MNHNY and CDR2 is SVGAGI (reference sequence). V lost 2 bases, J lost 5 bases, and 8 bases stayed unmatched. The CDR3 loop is CASSYPPTGGNEQYF. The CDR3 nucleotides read TGTGCCAGCAGTTACCCCCCAACAGGGGGTAACGAGCAGTACTTC.

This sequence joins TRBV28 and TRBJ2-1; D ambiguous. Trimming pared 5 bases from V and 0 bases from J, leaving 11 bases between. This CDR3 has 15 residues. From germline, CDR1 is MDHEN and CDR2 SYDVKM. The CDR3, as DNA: TGTGCCAGCAGTCGCAGCTTGCGCTCCTACAATGAGCAGTTCTTC. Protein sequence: CASSRSLRSYNEQFF.

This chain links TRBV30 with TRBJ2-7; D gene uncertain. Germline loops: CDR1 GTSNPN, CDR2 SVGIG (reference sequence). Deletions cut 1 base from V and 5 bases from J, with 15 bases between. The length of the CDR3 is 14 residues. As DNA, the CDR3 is TGTGCCTGGAGTGGCAACACGGTGGACCACGAGCAGTACTTC. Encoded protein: CAWSGNTVDHEQYF.

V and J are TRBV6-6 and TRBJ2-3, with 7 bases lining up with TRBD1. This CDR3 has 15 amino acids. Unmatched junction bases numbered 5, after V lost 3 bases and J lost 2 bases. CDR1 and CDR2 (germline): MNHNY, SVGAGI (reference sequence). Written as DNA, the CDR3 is TGTGCCAGCAGTTATCTGACAGGGACCACAGATACGCAGTATTTT. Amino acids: CASSYLTGTTDTQYF.

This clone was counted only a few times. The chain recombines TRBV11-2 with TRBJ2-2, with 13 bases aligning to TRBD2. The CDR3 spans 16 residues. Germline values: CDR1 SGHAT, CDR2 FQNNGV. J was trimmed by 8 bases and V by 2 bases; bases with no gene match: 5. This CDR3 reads CASSLHGLAGVGELFF. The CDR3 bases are TGTGCCAGCAGCTTACACGGACTAGCGGGAGTGGGGGAGCTGTTTTTT.

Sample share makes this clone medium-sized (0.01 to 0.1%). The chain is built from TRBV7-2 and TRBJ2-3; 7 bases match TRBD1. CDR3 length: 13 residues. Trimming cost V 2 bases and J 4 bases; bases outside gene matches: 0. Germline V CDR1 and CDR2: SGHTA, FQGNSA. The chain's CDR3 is CASSLQGADTQYF. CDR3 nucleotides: TGTGCCAGCAGCTTACAGGGGGCAGATACGCAGTATTTT.

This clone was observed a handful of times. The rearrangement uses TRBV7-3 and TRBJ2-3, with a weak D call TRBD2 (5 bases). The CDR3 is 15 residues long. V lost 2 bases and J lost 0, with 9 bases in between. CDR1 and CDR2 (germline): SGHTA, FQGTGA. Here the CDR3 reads CASSLVASSTDTQYF. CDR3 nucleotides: TGTGCCAGCAGCTTAGTGGCTAGCAGCACAGATACGCAGTATTTT. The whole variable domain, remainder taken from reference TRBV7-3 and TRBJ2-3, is GAGVSQTPSNKVTEKGKYVELRCDPISGHTALYWYRQSLGQGPEFLIYFQGTGAADDSGLPNDRFFAVRPEGSVSTLKIQRTERGDSAVYLCASSLVASSTDTQYFGPGTRLTVL.